The 23 T cell receptor beta chains given below trace back to one sample, sequenced in a study of blood T cells in healthy people across ages. A second PCR of about 6 to 11 cycles used a sample-barcoded 5' primer and a J-beta primer mix. TCRdb reanalysed the 5' RACE reads using MiXCR and keeps one entry per CDR3 protein. The table has 800,000 to 950,000 distinct CDR3 sequences, roughly 29% seen once. The same sample was also studied in work on T cells of mothers and their children.

Sample: blood. Source of these receptors: a woman in her 40s in good health.

The DNA of the CDR3 is TGCAGCGCCCGGGAGAGAAGCTCCTACAATGAGCAGTTCTTC. Protein product: CSARERSSYNEQFF. The chain joins TRBV29-1 to TRBJ2-1; maybe TRBD2 (6 bases). With 7 bases removed from V and 0 bases from J, the gap between germline ends came to 13 bases. Germline values: CDR1 SQVTM, CDR2 ANQGSEA. There are 14 residues in the CDR3.

This clonotype was observed a handful of times. J is TRBJ2-1 and V is TRBV20-1; the match to TRBD1 covers 9 bases. This CDR3 has 17 amino acids. V was pared by 0 bases and J by 4 bases, with 10 bases of the junction left unmatched. Germline CDR1 and CDR2: DFQATT and SNEGSKA (reference sequence). In nucleotides, the CDR3 is TGCAGTGCTAGAGACGCTCGAGGGGACAGGGCTTACAATGAGCAGTTCTTC. Its translation is CSARDARGDRAYNEQFF.

This clonotype was seen a few times. This sequence joins TRBV28 and TRBJ1-2, with a weak D call TRBD1 (6 bases). This CDR3 comprises 13 residues. Looked up from germline, CDR1 is MDHEN and CDR2 is SYDVKM. V lost 4 bases and J lost 8, with 14 bases in between. The CDR3 DNA reads as TGTGCCAGCAGTTCATCTATCAGGGGAGGCTACACCTTC. Translation: CASSSSIRGGYTF.

The rearrangement uses TRBV30 and TRBJ2-5, with TRBD2 identical over 11 bases. Germline CDR1 GTSNPN, CDR2 SVGIG (reference sequence). V lost 0 bases to trimming and J lost 9 bases; unmatched junction nucleotides: 6. This CDR3 contains 14 residues. As DNA, the CDR3 is TGTGCCTGGAGTGTCACTAGCGGGGGAACCTCCCAGTACTTC. Its protein product is CAWSVTSGGTSQYF.

This clonotype was detected only a few times. The rearrangement uses TRBV7-6 and TRBJ2-3; a weak D match, TRBD1 (6 bases). The V end lost 1 base, the J end lost 4 bases, and 15 bases lay between the germline ends. The V gene's germline CDR1 is SGHVS and CDR2 FNYEAQ. CDR3 length: 16 amino acids. CDR3 nucleotide sequence: TGTGCCAGCAGCTTAGAAGCAGGGGCTATGGCAGATACGCAGTATTTT. Its translation is CASSLEAGAMADTQYF.

This clonotype was detected ten times or more. The chain carries TRBV6-1 and TRBJ2-3, with 8 bases fitting TRBD1. The CDR3 spans 14 residues. V gave up 4 bases and J gave up 6 bases; unmatched junction bases: 6. Germline V gene lookup returns CDR1 MNHNS and CDR2 SASEGT. CDR3 loop: CASSVWTGTDTQYF. CDR3 sequence (DNA): TGTGCCAGCAGTGTATGGACAGGGACCGATACGCAGTATTTT.

In this sample, this clonotype turned up many times. A much bigger clone sits one base away, suggesting this may be a read error. The rearrangement uses TRBV7-2 and TRBJ2-7; D might be TRBD1 or TRBD2, each matching 5 bases. The germline V and J ends were trimmed by 8 bases and 7 bases, with 18 bases remaining between them. Germline V gene sequence: CDR1 SGHTA, CDR2 FQGNSA. The CDR3 extends over 13 amino acids. The CDR3 loop is CASGPRGYNEQYF. The DNA of the CDR3 is TGTGCCAGCGGCCCCCGGGGCTACAATGAGCAGTACTTC. The full variable domain, its missing parts supplied by reference TRBV7-2 and TRBJ2-7, is GAGVSQSPSNKVTEKGKDVELRCDPISGHTALYWYRQSLGQGLEFLIYFQGNSAPDKSGLPSDRFSAERTGGSVSTLTIQRTQQEDSAVYLCASGPRGYNEQYFGPGTRLTVT.

About this clonotype itself: Given the absence of the conserved phenylalanine or tryptophan at the CDR3 end, a read error is likely. J is TRBJ2-6 and V is TRBV3-1; D is unclear. Between the trimmed V and J ends, which lost 0 bases and 4 bases, there was a span of 10 bases. The CDR3 runs 16 residues. Germline V gives CDR1 LGHDT, CDR2 YNNKEL (reference sequence). The CDR3 loop is CASSQDLGSGANVLTC. The CDR3 DNA follows: TGTGCCAGCAGCCAAGATCTAGGGTCGGGGGCCAACGTCCTGACTTGC.

This clonotype has just a few counts. The chain uses TRBV20-1 and TRBJ1-5; possibly TRBD1 for D (6 bases). The V and J ends lost 2 bases and 6 bases respectively, with 23 bases between them. Germline values: CDR1 DFQATT, CDR2 SNEGSKA (reference sequence). CDR3 length: 17 residues. The CDR3 DNA reads as TGCAGTGCTAGAACCCATGGATCGGGGGCGCTAACTCAGCCCCAGCATTTT. The encoded protein is CSARTHGSGALTQPQHF.

This clonotype was detected many times. This chain uses TRBV12-3 or TRBV12-4 with TRBJ1-1; D remains ambiguous. Deletions cut 3 bases from V and 6 bases from J, with 11 bases between. There are 13 residues in the CDR3. This CDR3 is CASSFLWESEAFF. CDR3 coding DNA: TGTGCCAGCAGTTTTCTTTGGGAATCTGAAGCTTTCTTT.

The chain uses TRBV12-3 or TRBV12-4 and TRBJ2-1; 8 bases align to TRBD2. V shed 2 bases, J shed 12 bases, and the junction held 21 bases outside the gene matches. This CDR3 is 18 amino acids long. CDR3 loop: CASSLRVGTGGHRVGQFF. The CDR3 bases are TGTGCCAGCAGTTTAAGGGTTGGGACGGGAGGGCATAGGGTGGGGCAGTTCTTC.

This clonotype has more than one count but fewer than ten. The chain employs TRBV6-1 and TRBJ2-6, with a tentative D call TRBD1 (5 bases). CDR1 is MNHNS, CDR2 SASEGT, per germline. The ends were cut back, 4 bases at V and 2 bases at J, with 9 bases in the middle. This CDR3 region has 15 residues. In DNA form, the CDR3 reads TGTGCCAGCAGTGGACAGACCCCTGGGGCCAACGTCCTGACTTTC. Its translation: CASSGQTPGANVLTF.

For this clonotype: A read error may explain this, as a much larger clone is one base away. This chain uses TRBV18 with TRBJ2-7; D is uncertain. The CDR3 is 14 amino acids. Germline values: CDR1 KGHSH, CDR2 LQKENI. The CDR3 nucleotides read TGTGCCGGCTCACCCGCAGATCAGGCCTACGAGCAGTACTTC. This encodes CAGSPADQAYEQYF.

This clonotype was recorded at least ten times. The CDR3 is CASSYQISEPAYEQYF. The CDR3 nucleotides are TGTGCCAGCAGTTACCAGATTAGCGAGCCGGCCTACGAGCAGTACTTC. The rearrangement joins TRBV6-2 or TRBV6-3 to TRBJ2-7; D possibly corresponds to TRBD2 (5 bases). Germline V gives CDR1 MNHEY, CDR2 SVGEGT. The ends were cut back, 2 bases at V and 2 bases at J, with 16 bases in the middle. The CDR3 has 16 residues.

CDR3 nucleotide sequence: TGTGCCAGTACCCAAAGGGACAGGGCGAACACTGAAGCTTTCTTT. Its translation is CASTQRDRANTEAFF. This chain joins TRBV19 and TRBJ1-1, with TRBD1 matching over 9 bases. V lost 7 bases to trimming and J lost 1 base; unmatched junction nucleotides: 7. The germline CDR1 and CDR2 sequences are LNHDA and SQIVND (reference sequence). CDR3 size: 15 residues.

There are a few counts of this clonotype. The V and J genes are TRBV6-2 or TRBV6-3 and TRBJ1-2; a weak D match, TRBD1 (5 bases). Trimming shortened V by 2 bases and J by 7 bases, and 14 bases separated the two germline ends. The CDR3 has 14 amino acids. Germline V gene data show CDR1 as MNHEY and CDR2 as SVGEGT. The CDR3: CASSYGGLLSGYTF. As DNA, the CDR3 is TGTGCCAGCAGTTACGGGGGACTTCTCTCTGGCTACACCTTC.

This clonotype was detected only a few times. The chain has TRBV5-6 and TRBJ2-5, with D possibly being TRBD2 (5 bases). The germline gives CDR1 SGHDT, CDR2 YYEEEE. The CDR3 runs 15 residues. V was pared by 1 base and J by 7 bases, with 17 bases between. CDR3 region: CASSLTAGGGGTQYF. As DNA, the CDR3 is TGTGCCAGCAGCTTGACCGCCGGAGGCGGAGGGACCCAGTACTTC.

This rearrangement joins TRBV20-1 to TRBJ1-1; the D is unclear. Germline V gives CDR1 DFQATT, CDR2 SNEGSKA (reference sequence). V gave up 3 bases and J gave up 1 base, with 9 bases separating them. This CDR3 has 13 residues. As DNA, the CDR3 is TGCAGTGCTAGCCATTCAAAGAACACTGAAGCTTTCTTT. This sequence encodes CSASHSKNTEAFF.

The genes are TRBV28 and TRBJ1-2; D is unresolved. Germline V gene lookup returns CDR1 MDHEN and CDR2 SYDVKM. Trimming took off 9 bases at V and 2 bases at J, with 10 bases between the two ends. This CDR3 region has 12 residues. The CDR3 bases are TGTGCCAGTGGTTTAAACAACTATGGCTACACCTTC. Its protein is CASGLNNYGYTF.

This clonotype has a count of ten or more. The chain links TRBV7-8 to TRBJ2-1; TRBD2 matches at 10 bases. With V trimmed by 3 bases and J by 7 bases, 6 bases remained unmatched. From germline, CDR1 is SGHVS and CDR2 FQNEAQ. This CDR3 is built from 15 residues. CDR3 sequence: CASSLSSGGGNEQFF. Here the CDR3 DNA reads TGTGCCAGCAGCTTGTCCAGCGGGGGGGGGAATGAGCAGTTCTTC.

This clonotype was counted only a few times. This sequence joins TRBV9 and TRBJ1-2, with 12 bases lining up with TRBD1. V gave up 6 bases and J gave up 6 bases; unmatched junction bases: 15. The length of the CDR3 is 17 residues. Germline values: CDR1 SGDLS, CDR2 YYNGEE. CDR3 coding DNA: TGTGCCAGCAAGGACGGGACAGGGGGCTACGGTTTAGATGGCTACACCTTC. This codes for CASKDGTGGYGLDGYTF.

With regard to this clonotype: This clone may be a read error of a much larger clone one base away. The chain links TRBV5-1 to TRBJ2-7; 7 bases map to TRBD1. V shed 0 bases and J 12 bases; nucleotides not matched to a gene: 15. Per the germline V gene, CDR1 is SGHRS and CDR2 is YFSETQ. CDR3 length equals 15 residues. The DNA of the CDR3 is TGCGCCAGCAGCTTGGTTCAGGGGGTACAAGAGACCCGGTACTTC. As protein: CASSLVQGVQETRYF.

Details on this clonotype: A much larger clone sits a single nucleotide away, making a read error possible. The chain uses TRBV5-1 and TRBJ2-5; D is unclear. The DNA end lines up better with TRBJ2-7; the J call may be wrong. This CDR3 contains 16 residues. Germline values: CDR1 SGHRS, CDR2 YFSETQ. The DNA of the CDR3 is TGCGCCAGCTGCTTGGAACCCAGGAGCAACTCCTACGAGCAGTACTTC. Translated: CASCLEPRSNSYEQYF.